The 31 T cell receptor beta chains reported below all come from one sample, sequenced in a study of early T cells in non-severe SARS-CoV-2 infection. TCRdb ran MiXCR on the 5' RACE reads and lists one entry per CDR3 protein. The data contain 75,000 to 100,000 distinct CDR3 sequences, more than 13% of them singletons. Sequencing used whole blood. The receptor source for this set is an adult who was a healthcare worker with PCR-confirmed SARS-CoV-2 infection or an uninfected control (not recorded which).

The table lists this clonotype with many counts. The CDR3 coding sequence is TGTGCCAGCAGCTTAGGTCCCAGCGTGGATACGCAGTATTTT. The encoded protein is CASSLGPSVDTQYF. The V and J genes are TRBV7-2 and TRBJ2-3, with D unresolved. Germline CDR1 and CDR2: SGHTA and FQGNSA. The V end lost 1 base, the J end lost 6 bases, and 11 bases lay between the germline ends. The CDR3 is 14 residues long. Full variable domain (remainder filled in from reference TRBV7-2 and TRBJ2-3): GAGVSQSPSNKVTEKGKDVELRCDPISGHTALYWYRQSLGQGLEFLIYFQGNSAPDKSGLPSDRFSAERTGGSVSTLTIQRTQQEDSAVYLCASSLGPSVDTQYFGPGTRLTVL.

This clonotype was found many times. This chain uses TRBV12-3 or TRBV12-4 with TRBJ2-1; 11 bases line up with TRBD2. The trim removed 3 bases at V and 8 bases at J, leaving 18 bases unmatched. The CDR3 contains 19 residues. CDR3 region: CASSFRQGAIAGGPDEQFF. The CDR3 coding sequence is TGTGCCAGCAGTTTTCGGCAGGGGGCTATAGCGGGAGGGCCCGATGAGCAGTTCTTC.

The sample holds many counts of this clonotype. CDR3: CSARRGRDNEKLFF. CDR3 bases: TGCAGTGCTAGACGGGGCAGAGATAATGAAAAACTGTTTTTT. The chain joins TRBV20-1 to TRBJ1-4; weak D call: TRBD1 (5 bases). The V gene lost 2 bases and the J gene lost 4 bases, with 11 bases spanning the gap. The CDR3 contains 14 residues. CDR1 and CDR2 (germline): DFQATT, SNEGSKA (reference sequence).

This clonotype turned up a few times. The chain carries TRBV18 and TRBJ2-2; no definite D call. This CDR3 region has 14 residues. Germline V gene data show CDR1 as KGHSH and CDR2 as LQKENI. The ends were cut back, 3 bases at V and 0 bases at J, with 5 bases in the middle. The CDR3 loop is CASSPGPNTGELFF. The DNA for the CDR3 is TGTGCCAGCTCACCTGGGCCGAACACCGGGGAGCTGTTTTTT.

The rearrangement joins TRBV6-2 or TRBV6-3 to TRBJ2-4; D is undetermined. Deletions cut 4 bases from V and 0 bases from J, with 10 bases between. The CDR3 is made up of 15 amino acids. Germline CDR1 and CDR2: MNHEY and SVGEGT. Here the CDR3 reads CASSSRALAKNIQYF. For the CDR3, the DNA is TGTGCCAGCAGTTCTAGAGCATTAGCCAAAAACATTCAGTACTTC.

This clonotype was seen a handful of times. The J gene is TRBJ1-1, the V gene TRBV6-6; D remains unclear. Deletions cut 8 bases from V and 0 bases from J, with 16 bases between. This CDR3 contains 15 residues. The germline V gene encodes CDR1 MNHNY and CDR2 SVGAGI (reference sequence). The CDR3 reads CASGSRQSMNTEAFF. The CDR3 DNA is TGTGCCAGCGGTAGCAGACAATCCATGAACACTGAAGCTTTCTTT.

In its sample, this clonotype was seen a few times. The rearrangement uses TRBV3-1 and TRBJ2-1; 10 nucleotides line up with TRBD2. V gave up 1 base and J gave up 12 bases; unmatched junction bases: 3. Per germline, CDR1 LGHDT and CDR2 YNNKEL (reference sequence). The CDR3 sequence is 13 residues long. CDR3 in DNA: TGTGCCAGCAGCCAAGCTAGCGGGAGTTGGCAGTTCTTC. Translation gives CASSQASGSWQFF.

Many counts were recorded for this clonotype. This rearrangement joins TRBV20-1 to TRBJ2-3; 11 bases match TRBD2. The CDR3 has 16 amino acids. Germline trimming cut 4 bases from V and 5 bases from J; bases unmatched to any gene: 11. Germline V gene data show CDR1 as DFQATT and CDR2 as SNEGSKA (reference sequence). CDR3 DNA sequence: TGCAGTGCTACTGGACTACTAGCGGGAGAATTAGATACGCAGTATTTT. Translation: CSATGLLAGELDTQYF.

This chain connects TRBV20-1 to TRBJ2-7; 14 bases map to TRBD2. Trimming at V came to 4 bases and at J to 3 bases, leaving 2 bases not matched to a gene. The CDR3 covers 14 residues. From germline, CDR1 is DFQATT and CDR2 SNEGSKA (reference sequence). The CDR3 is CSAKTSGRVYEQYF. For the CDR3, the DNA is TGCAGTGCTAAGACTAGCGGGAGGGTCTACGAGCAGTACTTC.

V and J are TRBV5-1 and TRBJ2-7; D may be TRBD2 (6 bases). Trimming removed 3 bases at V and 7 bases at J, with 17 bases between. The germline V gene encodes CDR1 SGHRS and CDR2 YFSETQ. The CDR3 spans 14 residues. The DNA of the CDR3 is TGCGCCAGCAGCTCTTCCAGTAGCCGGGGGGAGCAGTACTTC. It yields the protein CASSSSSSRGEQYF.

The chain recombines TRBV29-1 with TRBJ2-1; D perhaps matches TRBD2 (5 bases). In germline, CDR1 is SQVTM, CDR2 ANQGSEA. This CDR3 region has 11 residues. Between the trimmed V and J ends, which lost 4 bases and 6 bases, there was a span of 7 bases. The CDR3 DNA reads TGCAGCGTTGTTGGAGGCAATGAGCAGTTCTTC. Amino acid sequence: CSVVGGNEQFF.

The chain is built from TRBV19 and TRBJ1-5; D uncertain. V dropped 3 bases and J dropped 6 bases, with 6 bases sitting between them. CDR3 size: 12 residues. CDR1 and CDR2 from the germline V gene are LNHDA and SQIVND (reference sequence). The CDR3 loop reads CASSIRGQPQHF. For the CDR3, the DNA is TGTGCCAGTAGTATTCGGGGTCAGCCCCAGCATTTT.

This clonotype was detected a few times. The V call is TRBV6-2 or TRBV6-3, the J call TRBJ1-5; 12 bases match TRBD1. Trimming took 2 bases from V and 6 from J; bases not matched to a gene: 8. Per the germline V gene, CDR1 is MNHEY and CDR2 is SVGEGT. The CDR3 totals 17 residues. CDR3 in DNA: TGTGCCAGCAGTTACGGGGGGACAGGGGGCTTCGGTCAGCCCCAGCATTTT. This codes for CASSYGGTGGFGQPQHF.

Here the CDR3 reads CSASTSGRIYEQFF. DNA of the CDR3: TGCAGTGCTAGTACTAGCGGGAGGATATATGAGCAGTTCTTC. The chain uses TRBV20-1 and TRBJ2-1, with 12 bases fitting TRBD2. V was pared by 3 bases and J by 8 bases, with 5 bases of the junction left unmatched. The CDR3 is 14 amino acids. The germline V gene has CDR1 DFQATT and CDR2 SNEGSKA (reference sequence).

The genes are TRBV9 and TRBJ2-5; 12 bases map to TRBD2. There are 16 residues in the CDR3. CDR1 is SGDLS and CDR2 is YYNGEE in the germline V gene. Losses at the gene ends were 0 bases for V and 2 bases for J; bases not matched to a gene: 2. The CDR3 region has the DNA TGTGCCAGCAGCGTAGGGACTAGCGGGGATCAAGAGACCCAGTACTTC. This translates into CASSVGTSGDQETQYF.

This rearrangement joins TRBV4-3 to TRBJ2-1; 7 bases fit TRBD2. The germline V gene has CDR1 LGHNA and CDR2 YSLEER. CDR3 length: 16 residues. The trim removed 0 bases at V and 4 bases at J, leaving 6 bases unmatched. CDR3 bases: TGCGCCAGCAGCCAAGATAGGGGAGGGCGGTACAATGAGCAGTTCTTC. As protein: CASSQDRGGRYNEQFF.

The V gene is TRBV12-3 or TRBV12-4, the J gene TRBJ2-1; D possibly corresponds to TRBD1 (6 bases). This CDR3 spans 13 amino acids. V lost 5 bases and J lost 4, with 9 bases in between. In DNA form, the CDR3 reads TGTGCCAGCAGTCCTACAGGGTACAATGAGCAGTTCTTC. Translating it yields CASSPTGYNEQFF.

The chain is built from TRBV27 and TRBJ2-7; TRBD1 or TRBD2 may be the D gene (5 bases each). This CDR3 comprises 16 residues. Germline V gene data show CDR1 as MNHEY and CDR2 as SMNVEV (reference sequence). The V gene lost 5 bases and the J gene lost 4 bases, with 21 bases spanning the gap. The CDR3 region is CASSRGPTLLRYEQYF. For the CDR3, the DNA is TGTGCCAGCAGTAGGGGACCTACTCTCCTCCGTTACGAGCAGTACTTC.

The chain joins TRBV7-8 to TRBJ2-5; tentatively, D is TRBD2 (5 bases). V was cut by 4 bases and J by 2 bases, with 20 bases left in between. The CDR3 length is 17 residues. Germline CDR1 SGHVS, CDR2 FQNEAQ. The CDR3 spells CASSSRFLDRGQETQYF. The DNA for the CDR3 is TGTGCCAGCAGCTCGAGGTTCCTAGACCGAGGGCAAGAGACCCAGTACTTC.

This clonotype occurred many times. This chain joins TRBV12-3 or TRBV12-4 and TRBJ2-2, with TRBD2 matching over 11 bases. The CDR3 length is 15 residues. V lost 7 bases, J lost 4 bases, and 5 bases stayed unmatched. The CDR3 sequence is CASKASGRPTGELFF. DNA for the CDR3: TGTGCCAGCAAGGCTAGCGGGAGGCCCACCGGGGAGCTGTTTTTT.

A few counts support this clonotype. The chain joins TRBV7-2 to TRBJ1-2; D perhaps matches TRBD1 (5 bases). From germline, CDR1 is SGHTA and CDR2 FQGNSA. The length of the CDR3 is 15 residues. The V end lost 5 bases, the J end lost 2 bases, and 15 bases lay between the germline ends. The CDR3 DNA is TGTGCCAGCAGCCTAATCGGGACGCCGAACTATGGCTACACCTTC. Translation gives CASSLIGTPNYGYTF.

V usage is TRBV9 and J usage is TRBJ2-7; TRBD1 might be the D (5 bases). The CDR3 contains 14 residues. Germline CDR1 and CDR2: SGDLS and YYNGEE. V lost 0 bases and J lost 1, with 8 bases in between. CDR3 sequence reads: CASSVGTLSYEQYF. CDR3 DNA: TGTGCCAGCAGCGTAGGGACACTATCCTACGAGCAGTACTTC.

This clonotype was observed a handful of times. J is TRBJ2-1 and V is TRBV18; a weak D match, TRBD2 (5 bases). CDR3 length equals 15 residues. Germline V gene lookup returns CDR1 KGHSH and CDR2 LQKENI. Trimming pared 4 bases from V and 4 bases from J, leaving 14 bases between. The CDR3 nucleotides are TGTGCCAGCTCACTGTCGGGAATGGTGTACAATGAGCAGTTCTTC. Amino acid sequence: CASSLSGMVYNEQFF.

At least ten counts were recorded for this clonotype. The chain couples TRBV12-3 or TRBV12-4 to TRBJ2-4; unclear D gene. The CDR3 is 13 residues long. With 6 bases removed from V and 9 bases from J, the gap between germline ends came to 15 bases. CDR3 DNA sequence: TGTGCCAGCAGCACGGCAGCGTGGGTCATTCAGTACTTC. Protein sequence: CASSTAAWVIQYF.

This clonotype was counted ten times or more. This rearrangement joins TRBV3-1 to TRBJ2-1, with 9 bases lining up with TRBD2. This CDR3 comprises 16 residues. V lost 4 bases and J lost 3; bases outside the gene matches: 7. CDR1 LGHDT and CDR2 YNNKEL come from the germline V gene (reference sequence). DNA of the CDR3: TGTGCCAGCAGCCCTCTAGCGGGACTGAACTACAATGAGCAGTTCTTC. It encodes CASSPLAGLNYNEQFF.

This clonotype was seen a handful of times. The chain recombines TRBV28 with TRBJ1-5; D is possibly TRBD1 (6 bases). This CDR3 is 14 amino acids long. V lost 3 bases to trimming and J lost 10 bases, with 16 bases between them. The germline V gene has CDR1 MDHEN and CDR2 SYDVKM. The CDR3 sequence: CASSFGGPHPPQHF. The CDR3 region has the DNA TGTGCCAGCAGTTTCGGGGGCCCTCACCCCCCCCAGCATTTT.

This clonotype was seen many times. V gene TRBV15 combines with J gene TRBJ1-5, with 9 nucleotides matching TRBD1. From germline, CDR1 is LNHNV and CDR2 YYDKDF (reference sequence). Germline trimming cut 5 bases from V and 7 bases from J; bases unmatched to any gene: 6. The CDR3 length is 14 residues. CDR3 in DNA: TGTGCCACCAGCCTAGGACAGGGGCGACAGCCCCAGCATTTT. It is translated as CATSLGQGRQPQHF.

This clonotype occurred many times. J is TRBJ2-2 and V is TRBV6-6; D ambiguous. Germline V gene data show CDR1 as MNHNY and CDR2 as SVGAGI (reference sequence). CDR3 length: 13 amino acids. Between the trimmed V and J ends, which lost 8 bases and 1 base, there was a span of 8 bases. The CDR3 protein is CASDTGNTGELFF. The DNA of the CDR3 is TGTGCCAGCGACACCGGGAACACCGGGGAGCTGTTTTTT.

This clonotype showed up just a few times. This chain links TRBV10-3 with TRBJ1-4; TRBD1 matches at 9 bases. Losses at the gene ends were 10 bases for V and 0 bases for J; bases not matched to a gene: 9. Germline-derived CDR1 and CDR2 are ENHRY and SYGVKD. The CDR3 spans 16 residues. CDR3 nucleotides: TGTGCCACCGGGGGGACAGGGACCTCAACTAATGAAAAACTGTTTTTT. It specifies CATGGTGTSTNEKLFF.

This clonotype was counted only a few times. J is TRBJ1-1 and V is TRBV12-3 or TRBV12-4; TRBD1 might be the D (6 bases). V lost 6 bases to trimming and J lost 4 bases, with 15 bases between them. This CDR3 has 14 residues. As DNA, the CDR3 is TGTGCCAGCAGCTGGGGGGCTATCCCCACTGAAGCTTTCTTT. This codes for CASSWGAIPTEAFF.

V is TRBV19 and J is TRBJ2-2; D is tentatively TRBD1 or TRBD2 (5 bases each). V lost 5 bases to trimming and J lost 4 bases, with 11 bases between them. Germline loops: CDR1 LNHDA, CDR2 SQIVND (reference sequence). CDR3 length: 14 residues. The CDR3 reads CASSGTASTGELFF. The CDR3 DNA reads TGTGCCAGTAGTGGGACGGCGTCCACCGGGGAGCTGTTTTTT.